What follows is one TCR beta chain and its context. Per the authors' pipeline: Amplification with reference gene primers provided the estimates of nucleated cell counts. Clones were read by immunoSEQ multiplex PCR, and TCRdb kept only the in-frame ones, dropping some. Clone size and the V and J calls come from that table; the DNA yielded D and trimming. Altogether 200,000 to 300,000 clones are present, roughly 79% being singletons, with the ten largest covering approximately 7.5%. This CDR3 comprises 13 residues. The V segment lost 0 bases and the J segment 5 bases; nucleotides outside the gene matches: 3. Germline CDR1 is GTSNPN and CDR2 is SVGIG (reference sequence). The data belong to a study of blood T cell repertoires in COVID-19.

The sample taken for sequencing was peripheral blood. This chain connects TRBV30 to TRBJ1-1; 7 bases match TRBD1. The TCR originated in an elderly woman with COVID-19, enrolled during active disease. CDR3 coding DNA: TGTGCCTGGAGTGTGGGACAGAGGACTGAAGCTTTCTTT. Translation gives CAWSVGQRTEAFF.